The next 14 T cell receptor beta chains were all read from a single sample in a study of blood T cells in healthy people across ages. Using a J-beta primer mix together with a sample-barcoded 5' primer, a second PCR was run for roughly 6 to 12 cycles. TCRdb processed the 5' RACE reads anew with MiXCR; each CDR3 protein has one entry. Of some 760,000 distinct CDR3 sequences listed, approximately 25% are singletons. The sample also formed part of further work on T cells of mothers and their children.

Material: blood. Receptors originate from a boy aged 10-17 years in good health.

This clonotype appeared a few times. CDR3 nucleotides: TGTGCCACCAGCAGAGATGAAGGGGGAGGTAGTGAAAAACTGTTTTTT. Residues: CATSRDEGGGSEKLFF. V gene TRBV15 combines with J gene TRBJ1-4, with a tentative D call TRBD1 (6 bases). V lost 0 bases and J 7 bases, leaving 15 bases between the germline ends. This CDR3 contains 16 residues. Germline V gives CDR1 LNHNV, CDR2 YYDKDF (reference sequence).

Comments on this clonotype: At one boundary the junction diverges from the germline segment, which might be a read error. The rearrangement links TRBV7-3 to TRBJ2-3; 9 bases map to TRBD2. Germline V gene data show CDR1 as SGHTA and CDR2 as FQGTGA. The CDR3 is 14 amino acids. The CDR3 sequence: CVSSLGGGADTQYF. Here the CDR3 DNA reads TGTGTCAGCAGCTTAGGCGGGGGGGCCGATACGCAGTATTTT.

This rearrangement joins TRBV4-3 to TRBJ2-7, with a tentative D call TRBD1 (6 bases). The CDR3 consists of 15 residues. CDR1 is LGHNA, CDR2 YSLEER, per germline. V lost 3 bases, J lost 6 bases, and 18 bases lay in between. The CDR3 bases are TGCGCCAGCAGCCAGGATTACAGGGAAGAGGCCGAGCAGTACTTC. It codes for CASSQDYREEAEQYF.

CDR3 nucleotides: TGTGCCAGCCGCCCACAGGGAGCTGGGGCCAACGTCCTGACTTTC. Translating gives CASRPQGAGANVLTF. V usage is TRBV6-2 or TRBV6-3 and J usage is TRBJ2-6; possible D gene TRBD1, 6 bases. The V and J ends lost 8 bases and 2 bases respectively, with 13 bases between them. This CDR3 region has 15 residues. The germline V gene encodes CDR1 MNHEY and CDR2 SVGEGT.

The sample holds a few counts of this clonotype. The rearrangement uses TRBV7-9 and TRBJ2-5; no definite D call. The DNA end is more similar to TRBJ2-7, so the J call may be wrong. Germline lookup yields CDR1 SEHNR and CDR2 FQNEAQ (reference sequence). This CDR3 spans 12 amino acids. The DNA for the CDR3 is TGTGCCAGCAGCTATCATTCCTACGAGCAGTACTTC. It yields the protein CASSYHSYEQYF.

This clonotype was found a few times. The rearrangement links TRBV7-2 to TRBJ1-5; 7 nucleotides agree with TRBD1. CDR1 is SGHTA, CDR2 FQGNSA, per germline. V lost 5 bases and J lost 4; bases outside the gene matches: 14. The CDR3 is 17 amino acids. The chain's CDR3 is CASSVDRVFPLNQPQHF. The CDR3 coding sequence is TGTGCCAGCAGCGTTGACAGGGTCTTCCCCCTTAATCAGCCCCAGCATTTT.

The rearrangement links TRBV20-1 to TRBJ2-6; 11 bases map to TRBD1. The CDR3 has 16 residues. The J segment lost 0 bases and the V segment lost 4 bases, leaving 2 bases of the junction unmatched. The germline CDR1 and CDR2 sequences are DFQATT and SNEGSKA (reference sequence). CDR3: CSATGTGGSGANVLTF. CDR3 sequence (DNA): TGCAGTGCTACCGGGACAGGGGGCTCTGGGGCCAACGTCCTGACTTTC.

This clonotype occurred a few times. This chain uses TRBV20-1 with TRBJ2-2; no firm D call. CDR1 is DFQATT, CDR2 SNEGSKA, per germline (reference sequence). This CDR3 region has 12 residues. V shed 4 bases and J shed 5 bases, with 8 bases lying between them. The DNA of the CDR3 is TGCAGTGCTAATAGAGGAACCGGGGAGCTGTTTTTT. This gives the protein CSANRGTGELFF.

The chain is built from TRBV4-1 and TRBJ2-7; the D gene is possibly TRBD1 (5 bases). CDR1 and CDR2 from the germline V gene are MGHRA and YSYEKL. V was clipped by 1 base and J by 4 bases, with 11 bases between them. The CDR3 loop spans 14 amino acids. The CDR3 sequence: CASSQGAGQYEQYF. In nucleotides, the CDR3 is TGCGCCAGCAGCCAAGGGGCAGGGCAATACGAGCAGTACTTC.

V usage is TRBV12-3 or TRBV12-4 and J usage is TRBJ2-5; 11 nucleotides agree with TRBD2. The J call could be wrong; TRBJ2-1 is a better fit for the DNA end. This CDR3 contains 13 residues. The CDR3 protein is CATGTSGNNEQFF. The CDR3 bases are TGTGCCACCGGGACTAGCGGCAACAATGAGCAGTTCTTC.

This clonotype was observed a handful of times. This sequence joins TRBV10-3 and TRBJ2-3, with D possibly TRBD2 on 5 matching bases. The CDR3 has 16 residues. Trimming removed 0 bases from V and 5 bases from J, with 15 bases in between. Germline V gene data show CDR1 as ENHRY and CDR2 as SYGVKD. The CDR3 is CAISESGEERGDTQYF. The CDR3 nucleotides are TGTGCCATCAGTGAGTCGGGAGAGGAGCGTGGAGATACGCAGTATTTT.

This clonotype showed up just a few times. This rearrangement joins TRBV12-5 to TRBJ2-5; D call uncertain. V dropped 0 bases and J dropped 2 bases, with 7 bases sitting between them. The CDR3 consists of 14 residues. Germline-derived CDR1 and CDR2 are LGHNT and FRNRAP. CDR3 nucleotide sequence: TGTGCTAGTGGTTTGGTACTCGGACAAGAGACCCAGTACTTC. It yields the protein CASGLVLGQETQYF. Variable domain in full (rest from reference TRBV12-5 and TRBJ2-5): DARVTQTPRHKVTEMGQEVTMRCQPILGHNTVFWYRQTMMQGLELLAYFRNRAPLDDSGMPKDRFSAEMPDATLATLKIQPSEPRDSAVYFCASGLVLGQETQYFGPGTRLLVL.

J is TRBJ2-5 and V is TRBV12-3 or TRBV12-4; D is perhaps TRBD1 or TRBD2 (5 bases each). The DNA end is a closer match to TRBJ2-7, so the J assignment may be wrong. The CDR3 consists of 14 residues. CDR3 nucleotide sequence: TGTGCCAGCAGGAACCGGGACCAAACCTACGAGCAGTACTTC. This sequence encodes CASRNRDQTYEQYF.

The DNA for the CDR3 is TGCAGCGTTCGACGGTCGGGGAACACTGAAGCTTTCTTT. Amino acids: CSVRRSGNTEAFF. V gene TRBV29-1 combines with J gene TRBJ1-1, with no clear D. From germline, CDR1 is SQVTM and CDR2 ANQGSEA. CDR3 size: 13 residues. Trimming removed 5 bases at V and 1 base at J, with 11 bases between. Supplemented by reference TRBV29-1 and TRBJ1-1, the full variable domain reads SAVISQKPSRDICQRGTSLTIQCQVDSQVTMMFWYRQQPGQSLTLIATANQGSEATYESGFVIDKFPISRPNLTFSTLTVSNMSPEDSSIYLCSVRRSGNTEAFFGQGTRLTVV.